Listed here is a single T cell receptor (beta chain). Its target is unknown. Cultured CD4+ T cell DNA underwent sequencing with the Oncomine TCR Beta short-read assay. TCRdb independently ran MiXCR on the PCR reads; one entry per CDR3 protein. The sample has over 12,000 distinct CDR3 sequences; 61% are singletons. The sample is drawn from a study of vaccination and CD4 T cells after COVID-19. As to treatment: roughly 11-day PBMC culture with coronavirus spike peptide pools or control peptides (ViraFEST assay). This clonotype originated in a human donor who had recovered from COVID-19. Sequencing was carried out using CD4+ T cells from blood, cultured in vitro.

The DNA of the CDR3 is TGTGCCAGCAGTACCGGACAGGACCGCTACAATGAGCAGTTCTTC. This translates into CASSTGQDRYNEQFF. The chain recombines TRBV6-2 or TRBV6-3 with TRBJ2-1; 7 bases agree with TRBD1. After removal of 5 bases from V and 3 bases from J, the junction contained 7 bases not matched to a gene. Germline lookup yields CDR1 MNHEY and CDR2 SVGEGT. The CDR3 sequence is 15 residues long.